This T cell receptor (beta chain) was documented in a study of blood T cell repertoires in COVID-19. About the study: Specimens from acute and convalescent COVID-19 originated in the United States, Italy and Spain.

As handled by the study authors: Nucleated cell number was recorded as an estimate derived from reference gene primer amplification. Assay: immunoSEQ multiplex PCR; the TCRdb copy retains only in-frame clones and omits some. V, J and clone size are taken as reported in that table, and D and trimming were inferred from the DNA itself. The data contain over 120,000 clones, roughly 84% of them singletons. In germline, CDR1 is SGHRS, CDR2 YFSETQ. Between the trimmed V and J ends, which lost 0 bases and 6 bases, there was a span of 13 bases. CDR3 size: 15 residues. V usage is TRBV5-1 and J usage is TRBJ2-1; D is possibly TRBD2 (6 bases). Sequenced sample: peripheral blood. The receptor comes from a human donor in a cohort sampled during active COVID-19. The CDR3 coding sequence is TGCGCCAGCAGCTTGGGGCTAGCGCAGTTCAATGAGCAGTTCTTC. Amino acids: CASSLGLAQFNEQFF.